The 9 T cell receptor beta chains reported below all come from one sample, sequenced in a study of blood T cell repertoires in COVID-19. This table comes from immunoSEQ multiplex PCR, and its TCRdb copy is limited to in-frame clones, with some not included. The data show under 300,000 clones, with 86% seen just once and 2.2% held by the top ten. Sequencing was done on a sample of peripheral blood. These receptor sequences come from a man aged 25-40 years who had recovered from COVID-19.

The chain has TRBV5-1 and TRBJ1-2; 7 nucleotides match TRBD1. J lost 0 bases, V lost 5 bases, and 7 bases had no gene match. CDR3 size: 15 residues. CDR1 and CDR2 (germline): SGHRS, YFSETQ. The CDR3 DNA is TGCGCCAGCAGTTACACGGGACAGACTAACTATGGCTACACCTTC. Translation: CASSYTGQTNYGYTF.

The J gene is TRBJ2-1, the V gene TRBV9; TRBD1 might be the D (5 bases). The CDR3 contains 14 residues. The germline V and J ends were trimmed by 3 bases and 5 bases, with 12 bases remaining between them. Per the germline V gene, CDR1 is SGDLS and CDR2 is YYNGEE. The CDR3 here is CASSETVTHNEQFF. CDR3 nucleotides: TGTGCCAGCAGCGAGACAGTTACCCACAATGAGCAGTTCTTC.

This sequence joins TRBV15 and TRBJ2-2, with D unresolved. The CDR3 length is 13 residues. Germline V gene data show CDR1 as LNHNV and CDR2 as YYDKDF (reference sequence). Deletions cut 0 bases from V and 4 bases from J, with 3 bases between. The CDR3 reads CATSRDVTGELFF. CDR3 nucleotides: TGTGCCACCAGCAGAGACGTCACCGGGGAGCTGTTTTTT.

In DNA form, the CDR3 reads TGTGCCAGTAGTATAAGTTTAAGGAGCGGGACCGCTCAAGAGACCCAGTACTTC. Translating gives CASSISLRSGTAQETQYF. The chain is built from TRBV19 and TRBJ2-5; 7 nucleotides agree with TRBD2. Trimming removed 2 bases from V and 2 bases from J; junction bases left unmatched: 14. Germline V CDR1 and CDR2: LNHDA, SQIVND (reference sequence). The CDR3 spans 18 residues.

This chain joins TRBV3-1 (or the pseudogene TRBV3-2) and TRBJ1-5; TRBD1 aligns across 7 bases. This CDR3 is built from 14 residues. Looked up from germline, CDR1 is LGHDT and CDR2 is YNNKEL (reference sequence). V shed 4 bases, J shed 6 bases, and the junction held 6 bases outside the gene matches. Here the CDR3 reads CASSPQTGFQPQHF. CDR3 coding DNA: TGTGCCAGCAGCCCTCAGACAGGGTTTCAGCCCCAGCATTTT.

The chain uses TRBV2 and TRBJ2-3; tentative D call: TRBD1 (7 bases). Germline V CDR1 and CDR2: SNHLY, FYNNEI. V lost 8 bases and J 4 bases, leaving 16 bases between the germline ends. CDR3 length equals 14 residues. CDR3 DNA sequence: TGTGCCAGCCCCCGGGAGCAGGGGGCAGATACGCAGTATTTT. It is translated as CASPREQGADTQYF.

The rearrangement joins TRBV5-4 to TRBJ2-3; TRBD2 matches 9 bases. There are 14 residues in the CDR3. V was clipped by 2 bases and J by 3 bases; unmatched bases: 1. Germline V gene lookup returns CDR1 SGHNT and CDR2 YYREEE (reference sequence). CDR3 sequence: CASSFGLATDTQYF. CDR3 sequence (DNA): TGTGCCAGCAGCTTCGGACTAGCGACAGATACGCAGTATTTT.

The chain recombines TRBV4-2 with TRBJ1-6; D may be TRBD1 (6 bases). The V gene lost 0 bases and the J gene lost 5 bases, with 14 bases spanning the gap. The CDR3 totals 17 residues. The germline V gene encodes CDR1 LGHNA and CDR2 YNFKEQ. CDR3 in amino acids: CASSQDKRSGDNSPLHF. In DNA form, the CDR3 reads TGTGCCAGCAGCCAAGATAAACGGTCAGGGGATAATTCACCCCTCCACTTT.

J is TRBJ1-1 and V is TRBV6-5; a possible D gene is TRBD1 (5 bases). The V end was cut by 6 bases, the J end by 6 bases, with 20 bases between. CDR1 and CDR2 from the germline V gene are MNHEY and SVGAGI. The CDR3 loop spans 15 amino acids. DNA for the CDR3: TGTGCCAGCAGGACCCTAGGACACTCCTGGGCTGAAGCTTTCTTT. Its protein is CASRTLGHSWAEAFF.